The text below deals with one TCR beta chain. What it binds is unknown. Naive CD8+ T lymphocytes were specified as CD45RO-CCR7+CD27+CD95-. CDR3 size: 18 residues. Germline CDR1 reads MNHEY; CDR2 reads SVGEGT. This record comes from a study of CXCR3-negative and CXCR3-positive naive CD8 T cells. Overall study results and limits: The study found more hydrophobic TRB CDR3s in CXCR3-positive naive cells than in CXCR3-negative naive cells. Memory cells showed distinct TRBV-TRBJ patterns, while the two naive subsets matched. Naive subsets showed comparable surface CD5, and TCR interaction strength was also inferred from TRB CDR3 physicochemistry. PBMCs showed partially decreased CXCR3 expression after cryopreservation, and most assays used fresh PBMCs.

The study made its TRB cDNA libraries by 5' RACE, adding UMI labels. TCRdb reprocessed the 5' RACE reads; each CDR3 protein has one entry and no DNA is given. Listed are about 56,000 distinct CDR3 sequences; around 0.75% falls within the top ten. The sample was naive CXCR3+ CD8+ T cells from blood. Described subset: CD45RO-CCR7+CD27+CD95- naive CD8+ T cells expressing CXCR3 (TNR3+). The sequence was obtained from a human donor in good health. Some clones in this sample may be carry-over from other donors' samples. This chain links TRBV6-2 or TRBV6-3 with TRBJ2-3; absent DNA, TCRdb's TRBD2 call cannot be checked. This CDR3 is CASSYEASGGFRTDTQYF.